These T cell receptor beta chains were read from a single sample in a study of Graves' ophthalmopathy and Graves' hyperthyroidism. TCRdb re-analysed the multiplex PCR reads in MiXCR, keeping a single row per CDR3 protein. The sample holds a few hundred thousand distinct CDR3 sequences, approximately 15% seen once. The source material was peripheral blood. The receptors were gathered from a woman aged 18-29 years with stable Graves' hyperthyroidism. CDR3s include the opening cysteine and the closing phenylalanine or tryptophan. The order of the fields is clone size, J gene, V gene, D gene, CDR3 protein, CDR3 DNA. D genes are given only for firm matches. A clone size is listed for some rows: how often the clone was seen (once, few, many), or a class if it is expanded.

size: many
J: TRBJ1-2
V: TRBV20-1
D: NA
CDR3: CSARGGLRGGYTF
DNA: TGCAGTGCTAGAGGCGGCCTCAGGGGAGGCTACACCTTC

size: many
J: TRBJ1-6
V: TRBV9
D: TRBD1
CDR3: CASSEGGQGSYNSPLHF
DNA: TGTGCCAGCAGCGAGGGGGGACAGGGGTCCTATAATTCACCCCTCCACTTT

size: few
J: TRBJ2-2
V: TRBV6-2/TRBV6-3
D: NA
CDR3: CASSFLRDYTGELFF
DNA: TGTGCCAGCAGTTTCCTCCGGGACTACACCGGGGAGCTGTTTTTT

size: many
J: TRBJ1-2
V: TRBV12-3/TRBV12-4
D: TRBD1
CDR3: CASSLAVAGGEYGYTF
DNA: TGTGCCAGCAGTTTAGCGGTGGCAGGGGGCGAGTATGGCTACACCTTC

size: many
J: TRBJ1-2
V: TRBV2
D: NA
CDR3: CARGRPGNYGYTF
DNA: TGTGCCAGGGGTCGGCCGGGGAACTATGGCTACACCTTC

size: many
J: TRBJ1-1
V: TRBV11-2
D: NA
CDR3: CASSLTGLSGTEAFF
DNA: TGTGCCAGCAGCTTAACGGGGCTGAGTGGCACTGAAGCTTTCTTT

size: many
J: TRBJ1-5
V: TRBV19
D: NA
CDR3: CASSIVRAQPQHF
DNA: TGTGCCAGTAGTATAGTAAGGGCTCAGCCCCAGCATTTT

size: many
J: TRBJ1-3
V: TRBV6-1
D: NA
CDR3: CASSFAGASGNTIYF
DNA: TGTGCCAGCAGCTTTGCCGGGGCTTCTGGAAACACCATATATTTT

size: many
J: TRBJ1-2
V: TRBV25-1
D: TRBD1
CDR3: CASSYMGGGDGYTF
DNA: TGTGCCAGCAGTTACATGGGAGGGGGCGATGGCTACACCTTC

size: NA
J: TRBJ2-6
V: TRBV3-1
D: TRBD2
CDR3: CASSQPGLAGGPKGANVLTF
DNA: TGTGCCAGCAGCCAGCCGGGACTAGCGGGGGGGCCAAAAGGGGCCAACGTCCTGACTTTC

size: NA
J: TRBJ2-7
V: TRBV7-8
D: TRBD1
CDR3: CASSLTGGEYEQYF
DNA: TGTGCCAGCAGTTTGACAGGGGGCGAGTACGAGCAGTACTTC

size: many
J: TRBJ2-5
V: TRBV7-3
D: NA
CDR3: CASSLTTGFRETQYF
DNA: TGTGCCAGCAGCTTGACCACAGGGTTTAGGGAGACCCAGTACTTC

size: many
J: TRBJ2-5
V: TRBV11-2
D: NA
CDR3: CASSLVPQETQYF
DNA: TGTGCCAGCAGCTTAGTGCCTCAAGAGACCCAGTACTTC

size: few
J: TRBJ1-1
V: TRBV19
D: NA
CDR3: CASSISWDTEAFF
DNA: TGTGCCAGTAGTATTTCCTGGGACACTGAAGCTTTCTTT

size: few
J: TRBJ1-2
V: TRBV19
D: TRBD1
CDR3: CASSVGQGASYGYTF
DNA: TGTGCCAGTAGTGTGGGCCAGGGGGCCTCCTATGGCTACACCTTC

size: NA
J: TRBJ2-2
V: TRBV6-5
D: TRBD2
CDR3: CASSYSTGGNTGELFF
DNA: TGTGCCAGCAGTTACTCGACGGGGGGGAACACCGGGGAGCTGTTTTTT

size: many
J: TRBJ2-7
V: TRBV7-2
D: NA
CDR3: CASSLTMEGLWEQYF
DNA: TGTGCCAGCAGCTTAACCATGGAGGGATTGTGGGAGCAGTACTTC

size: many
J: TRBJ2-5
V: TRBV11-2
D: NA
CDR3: CASSASETQYF
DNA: TGTGCCAGCAGTGCCTCGGAGACCCAGTACTTC

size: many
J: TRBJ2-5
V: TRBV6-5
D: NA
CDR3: CASSYPGTPIQETQYF
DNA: TGTGCCAGCAGTTACCCCGGGACGCCGATCCAAGAGACCCAGTACTTC

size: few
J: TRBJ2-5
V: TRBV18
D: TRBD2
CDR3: CASSPLSGTQETKYF
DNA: TGTGCCAGCTCACCCCTTAGCGGGACTCAAGAGACCAAGTACTTC

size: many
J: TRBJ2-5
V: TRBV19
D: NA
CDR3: CASGSRQSQETQYF
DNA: TGTGCCAGTGGATCTCGCCAAAGCCAAGAGACCCAGTACTTC

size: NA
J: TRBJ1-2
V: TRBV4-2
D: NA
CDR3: CASSHTGLPADF
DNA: TGTGCCAGCAGCCACACCGGACTCCCGGCGGACTTC

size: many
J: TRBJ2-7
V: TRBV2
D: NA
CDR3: CASTLSQAEQYF
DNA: TGTGCCAGCACCCTGAGCCAGGCCGAGCAGTACTTC

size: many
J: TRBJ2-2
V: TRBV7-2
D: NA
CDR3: CASSYLGGTGELFF
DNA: TGTGCCAGCAGCTACCTAGGGGGAACCGGGGAGCTGTTTTTT

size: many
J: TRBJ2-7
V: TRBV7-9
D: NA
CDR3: CASSSAVYYEQYF
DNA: TGTGCCAGCAGCTCGGCTGTCTACTACGAGCAGTACTTC

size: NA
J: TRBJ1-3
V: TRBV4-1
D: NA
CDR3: CASSQAVFSGNTIYF
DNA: TGCGCCAGCAGCCAAGCCGTCTTCTCTGGAAACACCATATATTTT

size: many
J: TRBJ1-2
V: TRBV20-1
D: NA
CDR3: CSARDNTGPHGYTF
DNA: TGCAGTGCTAGAGATAATACGGGGCCCCATGGCTACACCTTC

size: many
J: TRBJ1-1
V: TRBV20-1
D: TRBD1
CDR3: CSAPRQGASTEAFF
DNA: TGCAGTGCTCCTCGACAGGGGGCGAGCACTGAAGCTTTCTTT

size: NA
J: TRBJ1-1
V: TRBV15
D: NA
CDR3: CATSRPLRDVTNTEAFF
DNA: TGTGCCACCAGCAGACCTCTTCGGGACGTTACGAACACTGAAGCTTTCTTT

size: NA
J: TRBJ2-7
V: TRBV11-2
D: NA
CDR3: CASSLRGGAARFGYEQYF
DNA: TGTGCCAGCAGTCTAAGGGGCGGGGCAGCGCGCTTTGGGTACGAGCAGTACTTC

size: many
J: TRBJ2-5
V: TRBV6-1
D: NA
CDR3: CASRPSGFLGEETQYF
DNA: TGTGCCAGCAGACCCTCGGGGTTTTTAGGTGAAGAGACCCAGTACTTC

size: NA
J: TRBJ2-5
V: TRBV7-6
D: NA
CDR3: CASSLQLQETQYF
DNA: TGTGCCAGCAGCTTACAACTACAAGAGACCCAGTACTTC

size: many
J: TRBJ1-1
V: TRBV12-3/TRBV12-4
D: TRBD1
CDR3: CASSPTGVDTEAFF
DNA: TGTGCCAGCAGTCCTACAGGGGTGGACACTGAAGCTTTCTTT

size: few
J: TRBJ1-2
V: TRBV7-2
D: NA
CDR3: CASSLSGGESTF
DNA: TGTGCCAGCAGCTTATCAGGAGGGGAATCTACATTC

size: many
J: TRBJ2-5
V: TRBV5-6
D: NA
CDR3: CASSLMGTQETQYF
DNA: TGTGCCAGCAGCTTGATGGGTACTCAAGAGACCCAGTACTTC

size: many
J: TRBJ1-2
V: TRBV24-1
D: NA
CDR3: CATSEGLNYGYTF
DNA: TGTGCCACCAGTGAGGGGCTGAACTATGGCTACACCTTC

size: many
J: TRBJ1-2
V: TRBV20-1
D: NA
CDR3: CSASRDDGYGYTF
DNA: TGCAGTGCTAGCCGGGACGACGGCTATGGCTACACCTTC

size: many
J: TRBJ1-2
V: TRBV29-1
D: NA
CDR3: CSASNGGLYGYTF
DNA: TGCAGCGCCTCAAATGGGGGATTATATGGCTACACCTTC

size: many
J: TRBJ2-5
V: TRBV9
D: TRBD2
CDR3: CASSVGSGGIETQYF
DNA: TGTGCCAGCAGCGTGGGTAGCGGGGGGATAGAGACCCAGTACTTC

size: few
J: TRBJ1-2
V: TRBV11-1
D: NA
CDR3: CASSPTIWGSDGYTF
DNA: TGTGCCAGCAGTCCGACGATATGGGGGAGCGATGGCTACACCTTC

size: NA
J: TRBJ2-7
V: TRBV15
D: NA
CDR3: CATSSSRDYEQYF
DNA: TGTGCCACCAGCAGTAGCAGGGACTACGAGCAGTACTTC

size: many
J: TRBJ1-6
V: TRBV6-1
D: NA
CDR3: CASSEAHREVSPLHF
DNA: TGTGCCAGCAGTGAAGCTCACAGGGAGGTCTCACCCCTCCACTTT

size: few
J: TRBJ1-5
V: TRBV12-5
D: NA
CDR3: CASGPDSNQPQHF
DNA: TGTGCTAGTGGCCCCGACAGTAATCAGCCCCAGCATTTT

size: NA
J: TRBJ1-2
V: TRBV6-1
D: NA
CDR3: CASTPQRDGYTF
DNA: TGTGCCAGCACCCCACAGCGAGATGGCTACACCTTC

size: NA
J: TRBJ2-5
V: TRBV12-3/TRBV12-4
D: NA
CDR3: CASRGVKTRYF
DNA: TGTGCCAGCAGAGGCGTAAAGACGCGGTACTTC